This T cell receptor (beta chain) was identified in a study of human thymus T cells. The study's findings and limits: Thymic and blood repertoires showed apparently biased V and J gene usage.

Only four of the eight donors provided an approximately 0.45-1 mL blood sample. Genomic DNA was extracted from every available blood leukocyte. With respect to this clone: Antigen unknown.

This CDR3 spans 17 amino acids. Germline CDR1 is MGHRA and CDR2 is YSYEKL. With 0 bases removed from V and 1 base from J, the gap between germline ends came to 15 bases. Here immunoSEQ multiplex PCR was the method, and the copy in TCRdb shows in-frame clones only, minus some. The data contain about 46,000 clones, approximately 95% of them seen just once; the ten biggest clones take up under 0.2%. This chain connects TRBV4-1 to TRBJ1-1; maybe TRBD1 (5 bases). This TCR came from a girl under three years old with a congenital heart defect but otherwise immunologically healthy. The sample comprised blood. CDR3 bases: TGCGCCAGCAGCCAAGAGAAAGGACACCAATCGAACACTGAAGCTTTCTTT. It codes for CASSQEKGHQSNTEAFF.